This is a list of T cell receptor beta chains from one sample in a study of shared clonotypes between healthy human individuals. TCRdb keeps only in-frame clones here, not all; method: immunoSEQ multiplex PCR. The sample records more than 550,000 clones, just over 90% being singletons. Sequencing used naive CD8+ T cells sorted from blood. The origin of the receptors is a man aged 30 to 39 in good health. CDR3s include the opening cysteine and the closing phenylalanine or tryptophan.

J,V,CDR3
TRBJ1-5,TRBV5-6,CASSLGPNPTEPQHF
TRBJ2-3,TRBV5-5,CASSSSPGLAGSTTDTQYF
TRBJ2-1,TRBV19,CASSIGEGAWQFF
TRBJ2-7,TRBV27,CASSWTSGSYEQYF
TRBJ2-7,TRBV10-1,CASSESGLKQYF
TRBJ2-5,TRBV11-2,CASSLGPTGWETQYF
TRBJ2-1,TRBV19,CASSIGGRRDEQFF
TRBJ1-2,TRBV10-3,CAISDGQGYGYTF
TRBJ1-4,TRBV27,CASSLIRGNTNEKLFF
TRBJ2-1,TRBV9,CASSVQLAGTYNEQFF
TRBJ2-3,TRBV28,CASSPRRDSSTDTQYF
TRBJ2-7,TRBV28,CASSFGTGYYEQYF
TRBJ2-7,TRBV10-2,CASSQDSIYEQYF
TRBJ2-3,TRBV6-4,CASSTSGSATDTQYF
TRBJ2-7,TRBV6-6,CASSYGGAGEQYF
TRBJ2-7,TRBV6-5,CATALGRGYEQYF
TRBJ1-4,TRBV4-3,CASSQVWGPNEKLFF
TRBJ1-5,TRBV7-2,CASSLPSGDRQPQHF
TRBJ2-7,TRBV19,CASSDWGAYEQYF
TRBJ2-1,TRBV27,CASSLLTSGSSYNEQFF
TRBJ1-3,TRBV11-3,CASSSLLGDNTIYF
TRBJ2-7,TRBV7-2,CATSSDRVSYEQYF
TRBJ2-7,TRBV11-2,CASSLDAWSRSSYEQYF
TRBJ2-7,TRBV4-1,CASSQSVRSYEQYF